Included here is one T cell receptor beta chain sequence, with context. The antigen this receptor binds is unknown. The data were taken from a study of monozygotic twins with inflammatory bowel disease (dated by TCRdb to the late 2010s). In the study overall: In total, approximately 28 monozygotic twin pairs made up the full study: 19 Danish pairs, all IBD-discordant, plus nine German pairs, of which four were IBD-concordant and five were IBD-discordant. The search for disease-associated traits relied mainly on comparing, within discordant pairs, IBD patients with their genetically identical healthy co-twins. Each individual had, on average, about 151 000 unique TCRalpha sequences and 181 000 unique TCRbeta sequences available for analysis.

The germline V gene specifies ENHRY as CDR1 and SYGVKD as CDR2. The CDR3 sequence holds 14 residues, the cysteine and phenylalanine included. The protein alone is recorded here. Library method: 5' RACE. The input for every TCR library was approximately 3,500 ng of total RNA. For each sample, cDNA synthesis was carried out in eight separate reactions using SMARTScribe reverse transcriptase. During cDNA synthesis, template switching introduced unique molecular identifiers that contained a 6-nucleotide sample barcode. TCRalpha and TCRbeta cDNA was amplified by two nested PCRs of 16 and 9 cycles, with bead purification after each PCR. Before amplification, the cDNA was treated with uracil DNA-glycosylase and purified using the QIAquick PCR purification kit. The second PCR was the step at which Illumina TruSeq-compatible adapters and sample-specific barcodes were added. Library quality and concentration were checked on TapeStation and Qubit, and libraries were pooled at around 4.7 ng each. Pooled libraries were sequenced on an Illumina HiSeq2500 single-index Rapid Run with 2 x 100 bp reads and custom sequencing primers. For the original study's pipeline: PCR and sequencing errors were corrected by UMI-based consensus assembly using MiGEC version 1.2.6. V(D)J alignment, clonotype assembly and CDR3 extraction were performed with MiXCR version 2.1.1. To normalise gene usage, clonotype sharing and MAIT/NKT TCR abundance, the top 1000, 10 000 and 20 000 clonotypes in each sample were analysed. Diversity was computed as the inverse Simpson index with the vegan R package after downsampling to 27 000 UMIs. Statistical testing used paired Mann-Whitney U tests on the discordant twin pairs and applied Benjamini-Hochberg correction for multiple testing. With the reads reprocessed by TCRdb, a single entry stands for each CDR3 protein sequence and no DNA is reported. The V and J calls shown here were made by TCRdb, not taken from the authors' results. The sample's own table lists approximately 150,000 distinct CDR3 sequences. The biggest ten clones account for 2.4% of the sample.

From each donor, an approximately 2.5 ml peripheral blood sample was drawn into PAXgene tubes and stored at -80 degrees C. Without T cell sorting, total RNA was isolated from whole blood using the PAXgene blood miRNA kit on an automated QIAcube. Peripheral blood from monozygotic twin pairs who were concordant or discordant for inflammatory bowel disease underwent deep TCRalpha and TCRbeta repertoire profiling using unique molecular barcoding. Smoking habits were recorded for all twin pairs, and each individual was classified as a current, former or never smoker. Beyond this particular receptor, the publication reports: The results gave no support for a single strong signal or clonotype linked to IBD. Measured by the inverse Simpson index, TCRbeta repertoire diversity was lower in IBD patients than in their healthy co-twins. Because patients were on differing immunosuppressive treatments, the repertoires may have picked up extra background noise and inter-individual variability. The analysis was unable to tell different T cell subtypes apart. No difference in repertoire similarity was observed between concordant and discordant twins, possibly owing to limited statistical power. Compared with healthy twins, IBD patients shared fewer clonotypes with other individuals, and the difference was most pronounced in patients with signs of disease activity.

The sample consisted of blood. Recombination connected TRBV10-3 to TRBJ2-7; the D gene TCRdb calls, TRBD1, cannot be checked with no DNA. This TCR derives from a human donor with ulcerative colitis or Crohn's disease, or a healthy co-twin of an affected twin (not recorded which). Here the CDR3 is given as CAILPGQGSHEQYF.